The 11 T cell receptor beta chains below were found in one sample sequenced in a study of cytomegalovirus exposure and HLA in healthy donors (dated by TCRdb to the late 2010s). Libraries were made using the immunoSEQ multiplex PCR assay. For the multiplex PCR, a mixture combining 60 forward primers for TCR Vbeta segments and 13 reverse primers for TCR Jbeta segments was used. The table was pulled from immuneACCESS by TCRdb, which kept in-frame rearrangements only. Such tables lose some clones; where checked, under half of the loss comes from unresolved V genes, and the rest has no known cause. Here the sample has about 190,000 clones; about 84% occur a single time. The ten largest clones add up to around 14% of the sample. What was sequenced was PBMCs. The source is a woman in her thirties in good health and CMV-seropositive.

The genes are TRBV29-1 and TRBJ2-3; TRBD2 aligns across 9 bases. CDR1 and CDR2 (germline): SQVTM, ANQGSEA. The CDR3 totals 14 residues. The J segment lost 5 bases and the V segment lost 4 bases, leaving 7 bases of the junction unmatched. DNA of the CDR3: TGCAGCGTTGCACAGCTAGCGGGACGAGATACGCAGTATTTT. Translated: CSVAQLAGRDTQYF.

This clone has just one count. V usage is TRBV2 and J usage is TRBJ2-5; 8 nucleotides match TRBD1. The ends lost 5 bases at V and 4 bases at J; junction bases unmatched: 3. Germline V gene lookup returns CDR1 SNHLY and CDR2 FYNNEI. The CDR3 totals 13 residues. CDR3 loop: CASSYDRGETQYF. The CDR3 nucleotides are TGTGCCAGCAGTTACGACAGGGGAGAGACCCAGTACTTC.

The chain employs TRBV5-6 and TRBJ1-5, with D unresolved. Germline V gene data show CDR1 as SGHDT and CDR2 as YYEEEE. Trimming left V 0 bases short and J 1 base short, with 14 bases between. The length of the CDR3 is 17 residues. CDR3 sequence reads: CASSLGARGTSNQPQHF. CDR3 sequence (DNA): TGTGCCAGCAGCTTGGGTGCCCGAGGCACGAGCAATCAGCCCCAGCATTTT.

The chain carries TRBV18 and TRBJ2-7; 12 bases agree with TRBD2. Germline loops: CDR1 KGHSH, CDR2 LQKENI. The V segment lost 1 base and the J segment 2 bases; nucleotides outside the gene matches: 21. This CDR3 region has 22 residues. The CDR3 loop reads CASSPRDRGPSRLAGVPYEQYF. The DNA of the CDR3 is TGTGCCAGCTCACCACGGGACAGGGGACCCTCACGACTAGCGGGAGTACCCTACGAGCAGTACTTC.

This clone was counted a few times. This chain uses TRBV7-2 with TRBJ2-7; TRBD1 matches 9 bases. V was pared by 3 bases and J by 2 bases, with 8 bases of the junction left unmatched. Germline V lookup: CDR1 SGHTA, CDR2 FQGNSA. The CDR3 covers 16 residues. DNA for the CDR3: TGTGCCAGCAGCTTGCTACCAGGACAGGGGACCTACGAGCAGTACTTC. The encoded protein is CASSLLPGQGTYEQYF. Looking up the rest from reference TRBV7-2 and TRBJ2-7 gives the full variable domain: GAGVSQSPSNKVTEKGKDVELRCDPISGHTALYWYRQSLGQGLEFLIYFQGNSAPDKSGLPSDRFSAERTGGSVSTLTIQRTQQEDSAVYLCASSLLPGQGTYEQYFGPGTRLTVT.

The chain uses TRBV7-2 and TRBJ2-7; TRBD2 matches 8 bases. The CDR3 has 15 residues. V lost 2 bases to trimming and J lost 3 bases; unmatched junction nucleotides: 6. Germline CDR1 and CDR2: SGHTA and FQGNSA. CDR3 region: CASSLKREGGYEQYF. CDR3 coding DNA: TGTGCCAGCAGCTTAAAACGGGAGGGGGGCTACGAGCAGTACTTC.

The count of this clone is one. This sequence joins TRBV11-3 and TRBJ2-5, with D perhaps TRBD2 (5 bases). The CDR3 runs to 15 residues. V lost 2 bases, J lost 0 bases, and 10 bases lay in between. Germline V lookup: CDR1 SGHNT, CDR2 YENEEA. DNA for the CDR3: TGTGCCAGCAGCTTATCTTCCGGGGACCAAGAGACCCAGTACTTC. The encoded protein is CASSLSSGDQETQYF.

This chain connects TRBV30 to TRBJ2-3, with unresolved D. This CDR3 contains 12 residues. Germline V lookup: CDR1 GTSNPN, CDR2 SVGIG (reference sequence). V was cut by 2 bases and J by 0 bases, with 3 bases left in between. CDR3 loop: CAWSPSTDTQYF. As DNA, the CDR3 is TGTGCCTGGAGTCCTAGCACAGATACGCAGTATTTT. Using reference TRBV30 and TRBJ2-3 for the parts outside the CDR3, the full variable domain is SQTIHQWPATLVQPVGSPLSLECTVEGTSNPNLYWYRQAAGRGLQLLFYSVGIGQISSEVPQNLSASRPQDRQFILSSKKLLLSDSGFYLCAWSPSTDTQYFGPGTRLTVL.

The rearrangement links TRBV4-2 to TRBJ2-4; 7 bases map to TRBD2. Germline trimming cut 0 bases from V and 7 bases from J; bases unmatched to any gene: 9. CDR1 is LGHNA, CDR2 YNFKEQ, per germline. The CDR3 is 16 residues long. Here the CDR3 reads CASSQEDTSERNIQYF. The CDR3 DNA is TGTGCCAGCAGCCAAGAAGACACTAGCGAAAGGAACATTCAGTACTTC.

The chain is built from TRBV12-5 and TRBJ1-2, with D unresolved. Germline lookup yields CDR1 LGHNT and CDR2 FRNRAP. This CDR3 region has 13 residues. The V end lost 7 bases, the J end lost 7 bases, and 16 bases lay between the germline ends. As DNA, the CDR3 is TGTGCTAGTGCCCTCCGCCGGGGTGGTGGCTACACCTTC. Its protein is CASALRRGGGYTF.

This clone was observed a handful of times. This chain joins TRBV6-5 and TRBJ1-1, with D possibly matching TRBD1 (6 bases). Germline V lookup: CDR1 MNHEY, CDR2 SVGAGI. There are 14 residues in the CDR3. Trimming took off 7 bases at V and 0 bases at J, with 12 bases between the two ends. Here the CDR3 reads CASNPQGMNTEAFF. CDR3 DNA sequence: TGTGCCAGCAACCCACAGGGAATGAACACTGAAGCTTTCTTT.